These 26 T cell receptor beta chains share one sample of origin, sequenced in a study of T cells in Graves' hyperthyroidism and ophthalmopathy. The investigators amplified TCR beta CDR3 regions from RNA transcripts. The HTBI set primed first-round TCR CDR3 RT-PCR. From the multiplex PCR reads, TCRdb called clonotypes with MiXCR, one entry per CDR3 protein. The data contain hundreds of thousands of distinct CDR3 sequences, less than 45% of them seen just once; the ten biggest clones take up more than 7%. Sequenced material: peripheral blood or thyroid tissue (not recorded which). The receptors come from an adult man with Graves' disease, either hyperthyroidism or ophthalmopathy (not recorded which).

About this clonotype itself: A much bigger clone sits one base away, suggesting this may be a read error. The rearrangement uses TRBV7-2 and TRBJ1-3; 9 bases align to TRBD1. CDR1 and CDR2 (germline): SGHTA, FQGNSA. The J segment lost 16 bases and the V segment lost 7 bases, leaving 11 bases of the junction unmatched. There are 12 residues in the CDR3. The CDR3 loop reads CASIPTGGAKYF. The CDR3 DNA reads as TGTGCCAGCATCCCCACAGGGGGCGCGAAGTATTTT.

This clonotype was seen only once. V usage is TRBV2 and J usage is TRBJ2-7; D uncertain. Germline lookup yields CDR1 SNHLY and CDR2 FYNNEI. Trimming pared 2 bases from V and 4 bases from J, leaving 3 bases between. The CDR3 loop spans 11 amino acids. CDR3: CASSEYYEQYF. CDR3 nucleotide sequence: TGTGCCAGCAGTGAATATTACGAGCAGTACTTC. The entire variable domain, with the rest obtained from reference TRBV2 and TRBJ2-7, is as follows: EPEVTQTPSHQVTQMGQEVILRCVPISNHLYFYWYRQILGQKVEFLVSFYNNEISEKSEIFDDQFSVERPDGSNFTLKIRSTKLEDSAMYFCASSEYYEQYFGPGTRLTVT.

As for this clonotype: This could be a read error, since a much larger clone is one nucleotide away. The V call is TRBV6-5, the J call TRBJ2-5; TRBD1 agrees at 7 bases. CDR1 is MNHEY, CDR2 SVGAGI, per germline. J was trimmed by 5 bases and V by 6 bases; bases with no gene match: 6. The CDR3 loop spans 13 amino acids. CDR3 loop: CASRSETGETQYF. The CDR3 nucleotides read TGTGCCAGCAGATCTGAGACAGGGGAGACCCAGTACTTC.

As to this clonotype: The junction departs from the called germline gene at one end, perhaps through a read error. The V call is TRBV5-1, the J call TRBJ1-2; 7 nucleotides line up with TRBD1. The CDR3 has 12 amino acids. Germline V gives CDR1 SGHRS, CDR2 YFSETQ. CDR3 amino acids: CASSSTTTGFTF. CDR3 sequence (DNA): TGTGCCAGCAGCTCTACCACGACAGGGTTCACCTTC.

The chain employs TRBV6-5 and TRBJ2-7, with D possibly being TRBD1 or TRBD2 (5 bases each). There are 16 residues in the CDR3. Between the trimmed V and J ends, which lost 0 bases and 5 bases, there was a span of 17 bases. Germline V gene data show CDR1 as MNHEY and CDR2 as SVGAGI. CDR3 bases: TGTGCCAGCAGTTACTCTTCGAGGGGTTATAATCACGAGCAGTACTTC. Encoded protein: CASSYSSRGYNHEQYF.

This chain connects TRBV7-3 to TRBJ2-2, with D tentatively TRBD1 (6 bases). CDR1 SGHTA and CDR2 FQGTGA come from the germline V gene. This CDR3 has 16 amino acids. V dropped 0 bases and J dropped 7 bases, with 15 bases sitting between them. The CDR3 DNA reads TGTGCCAGCAGCTTAACTTCACCAGGGGTAAACGGGGAGCTGTTTTTT. It is translated as CASSLTSPGVNGELFF.

This chain joins TRBV24-1 and TRBJ1-5; D is possibly TRBD1 (6 bases). The CDR3 covers 11 residues. Deletions cut 7 bases from V and 9 bases from J, with 9 bases between. CDR1 is KGHDR and CDR2 is SFDVKD in the germline V gene. CDR3 protein: CATREGGPQHF. Here the CDR3 DNA reads TGTGCCACCAGAGAGGGGGGGCCCCAGCATTTT.

This clonotype was detected a few times. V usage is TRBV5-1 and J usage is TRBJ1-1; TRBD1 matches 7 bases. With V trimmed by 4 bases and J by 5 bases, 11 bases remained unmatched. The CDR3 runs to 15 residues. Germline V gene lookup returns CDR1 SGHRS and CDR2 YFSETQ. The CDR3 loop is CASSPQTGFKTEAFF. As DNA, the CDR3 is TGCGCCAGCAGCCCCCAGACAGGGTTTAAGACTGAAGCTTTCTTT.

This clonotype was observed a handful of times. This chain uses TRBV6-5 with TRBJ2-7, with a tentative D call TRBD1 (6 bases). This CDR3 region has 16 residues. Per the germline V gene, CDR1 is MNHEY and CDR2 is SVGAGI. V gave up 2 bases and J gave up 3 bases, with 17 bases separating them. This chain's CDR3 is CASSYGRWDIGYEQYF. CDR3 nucleotides: TGTGCCAGCAGTTACGGACGATGGGACATAGGCTACGAGCAGTACTTC.

This clonotype was seen repeatedly, ten times or more. This sequence joins TRBV10-3 and TRBJ1-6; tentatively, D is TRBD1 (6 bases). V shed 11 bases and J shed 7 bases, with 15 bases lying between them. Germline CDR1 ENHRY, CDR2 SYGVKD. CDR3 length equals 13 residues. The CDR3 is CAASGERNSPLHF. The CDR3 bases are TGTGCCGCTTCAGGGGAGAGGAATTCACCCCTCCACTTT.

This chain joins TRBV7-2 and TRBJ2-7, with 8 bases identical to TRBD1. The CDR3 totals 15 residues. Trimming cost V 7 bases and J 5 bases; bases outside gene matches: 13. The germline V gene encodes CDR1 SGHTA and CDR2 FQGNSA. This CDR3 is CASNSPGGRGHEQYF. As DNA, the CDR3 is TGTGCCAGCAATAGCCCAGGGGGCAGGGGCCACGAGCAGTACTTC.

J is TRBJ2-7 and V is TRBV20-1; 10 bases map to TRBD2. CDR1 and CDR2 (germline): DFQATT, SNEGSKA (reference sequence). V lost 6 bases and J lost 6; bases outside the gene matches: 5. This CDR3 contains 12 residues. CDR3 nucleotides: TGCAGTGCATCGGGACTAGCGTTCGAGCAGTACTTC. The encoded protein is CSASGLAFEQYF.

The J gene is TRBJ2-2, the V gene TRBV7-2; D is perhaps TRBD1 (5 bases). Germline V gene sequence: CDR1 SGHTA, CDR2 FQGNSA. The germline V and J ends were trimmed by 5 bases and 0 bases, with 7 bases remaining between them. The CDR3 has 14 amino acids. CDR3 nucleotides: TGTGCCAGCAGCATGGACACGAACACCGGGGAGCTGTTTTTT. Amino acids: CASSMDTNTGELFF.

This clonotype was found once. The rearrangement links TRBV24-1 to TRBJ2-5, with D perhaps TRBD1 (6 bases). CDR3 size: 13 residues. Trimming took 4 bases from V and 5 from J, leaving 10 bases between them. Germline V gene data show CDR1 as KGHDR and CDR2 as SFDVKD. CDR3 loop: CATSDNREETQYF. The CDR3 region has the DNA TGTGCCACCAGTGACAACAGGGAGGAGACCCAGTACTTC.

The J gene is TRBJ2-7, the V gene TRBV7-2, with 8 bases matching TRBD2. The CDR3 has 13 amino acids. The V and J ends lost 7 bases and 6 bases, in that order; junction bases with no gene match: 8. CDR1 SGHTA and CDR2 FQGNSA come from the germline V gene. The CDR3 bases are TGTGCCAGCACCCCGGGACTAGTGGGCGAGCAGTACTTC. Translated, it gives CASTPGLVGEQYF.

This clonotype was observed a few times. A clone one base away is much larger, so this may be a read error. The V gene is TRBV7-9, the J gene TRBJ2-2, with TRBD2 identical over 7 bases. The trim removed 4 bases at V and 4 bases at J, leaving 0 bases unmatched. Germline CDR1 and CDR2: SEHNR and FQNEAQ (reference sequence). CDR3 size: 13 residues. The CDR3 coding sequence is TGTGCCAGCAGCTGGGAGGGCACCGGGGAGCTGTTTTTT. It specifies CASSWEGTGELFF.

As to this clonotype: At one boundary the junction diverges from the germline segment, which might be a read error. This chain uses TRBV10-3 with TRBJ1-5; unclear D gene. The CDR3 has 13 amino acids. Germline V gene data show CDR1 as ENHRY and CDR2 as SYGVKD. DNA of the CDR3: TGTGCCAGCAGTTTTTCAGTCGGGGAGCCCCAGCATTTT. This translates into CASSFSVGEPQHF.

This clonotype has only a few counts. This chain connects TRBV5-4 to TRBJ2-2; D remains ambiguous. V was shortened by 1 base and J by 5 bases, with 12 bases between the two germline ends. Germline CDR1 is SGHNT and CDR2 is YYREEE (reference sequence). The CDR3 has 15 amino acids. The CDR3 coding sequence is TGTGCCAGCAGCTTGTATGACCAAACGACCGGGGAGCTGTTTTTT. It is translated as CASSLYDQTTGELFF. Full variable domain (missing parts from reference TRBV5-4 and TRBJ2-2): ETGVTQSPTHLIKTRGQQVTLRCSSQSGHNTVSWYQQALGQGPQFIFQYYREEENGRGNFPPRFSGLQFPNYSSELNVNALELDDSALYLCASSLYDQTTGELFFGEGSRLTVL.

The table lists this clonotype with a few counts. V is TRBV20-1 and J is TRBJ1-4; tentatively, D is TRBD1 (5 bases). Trimming took off 5 bases at V and 6 bases at J, with 13 bases between the two ends. The CDR3 has 13 residues. Germline V gene data show CDR1 as DFQATT and CDR2 as SNEGSKA (reference sequence). CDR3 in amino acids: CSAQQGGDEKLFF. DNA of the CDR3: TGCAGTGCTCAGCAGGGAGGGGATGAAAAACTGTTTTTT.

This clonotype was counted only a few times. V usage is TRBV6-5 and J usage is TRBJ1-5, with a tentative D call TRBD1 (6 bases). Trimming took off 5 bases at V and 4 bases at J, with 15 bases between the two ends. The germline CDR1 and CDR2 sequences are MNHEY and SVGAGI. The CDR3 consists of 15 residues. The CDR3 protein is CASSRGQRRNQPQHF. DNA of the CDR3: TGTGCCAGCAGTAGAGGACAGAGGCGGAATCAGCCCCAGCATTTT.

This chain links TRBV25-1 with TRBJ1-3; D remains ambiguous. With 6 bases removed from V and 2 bases from J, the gap between germline ends came to 17 bases. The germline CDR1 and CDR2 sequences are MGHDK and SYGVNS. The CDR3 extends over 16 amino acids. The chain's CDR3 is CASSRSDPRTGNTIYF. CDR3 sequence (DNA): TGTGCCAGCAGCCGATCAGATCCGCGCACTGGAAACACCATATATTTT.

This clonotype was seen more than once but under ten times. The CDR3: CSASDRGNREAFF. Written as DNA, the CDR3 is TGCAGTGCTAGTGACAGGGGGAACAGGGAAGCTTTCTTT. J is TRBJ1-1 and V is TRBV20-1; 9 nucleotides agree with TRBD1. The CDR3 totals 13 residues. CDR1 is DFQATT and CDR2 is SNEGSKA in the germline V gene (reference sequence). With 3 bases clipped from V and 8 bases from J, the junction kept 7 bases outside the gene matches.

The chain recombines TRBV2 with TRBJ1-2, with no clear D. CDR3 length equals 13 residues. The ends were cut back, 6 bases at V and 7 bases at J, with 15 bases in the middle. Germline V lookup: CDR1 SNHLY, CDR2 FYNNEI. CDR3 DNA: TGTGCCAGCAGCACAGAGGTTTCTGGTGGCTACACCTTC. Its protein product is CASSTEVSGGYTF.

This chain joins TRBV12-3 or TRBV12-4 and TRBJ1-2, with a tentative D call TRBD1 (5 bases). CDR3 length: 14 residues. Trimming cost V 3 bases and J 5 bases, with 13 bases left between them. The CDR3 protein is CASSFGQGAYGYTF. The DNA for the CDR3 is TGTGCCAGCAGTTTCGGGCAGGGCGCTTATGGCTACACCTTC.

Notes on this clonotype: With a much larger clone just one base away, this may be a read error. The chain recombines TRBV11-2 with TRBJ2-7, with 7 positions matching TRBD1. Germline V lookup: CDR1 SGHAT, CDR2 FQNNGV. After removal of 8 bases from V and 5 bases from J, the junction contained 18 bases not matched to a gene. CDR3 length equals 16 residues. The CDR3 coding sequence is TGTGCCAGCGGCCTAGGGAGAAGACAGGGCTTGGACGAGCAGTACTTC. Its translation is CASGLGRRQGLDEQYF.

This clonotype was counted only a few times. V is TRBV7-8 and J is TRBJ1-6; tentatively, D is TRBD1 (6 bases). V was pared by 6 bases and J by 10 bases, with 16 bases between. The V gene's germline CDR1 is SGHVS and CDR2 FQNEAQ. CDR3 length: 14 amino acids. CDR3: CASSFQGGGSPLHF. The CDR3, as DNA: TGTGCCAGCAGTTTCCAGGGAGGGGGATCACCCCTCCACTTT.